The 15 T cell receptor beta chains in this list originate from one sample, sequenced in a study of blood T cells in healthy people across ages. PCR was performed a second time for about 7 to 11 cycles using a sample-barcoded 5' primer and a J-beta primer mix. TCRdb re-analysed the 5' RACE reads in MiXCR, keeping a single row per CDR3 protein. The sample lists hundreds of thousands of distinct CDR3 sequences, around 26% occurring once. Sequenced: blood. The receptor source for this set is a woman older than 75 in good health.

On this clonotype: A much larger clone differs from this one at a single base, so this may be a read error. This rearrangement joins TRBV12-3 or TRBV12-4 to TRBJ1-2; D unclear. The germline V and J ends were trimmed by 7 bases and 3 bases, with 9 bases remaining between them. This CDR3 contains 12 residues. DNA of the CDR3: TGTGCCAGCATTGGGGAAGACTATGGCTACACCTTC. It is translated as CASIGEDYGYTF.

In its sample, this clonotype was seen many times. The chain is built from TRBV6-2 or TRBV6-3 and TRBJ1-1; D is possibly TRBD1 (5 bases). Trimming left V 10 bases short and J 4 bases short, with 16 bases between. Germline V gene sequence: CDR1 MNHEY, CDR2 SVGEGT. The CDR3 consists of 13 residues. The CDR3 DNA reads as TGTGCCACCCTTTCGGGGGTAGGCACTGAAGCTTTCTTT. Amino acids: CATLSGVGTEAFF.

As concerns this clonotype: This clone may be a read error of a much larger clone one base away. The gene calls are TRBV7-6 and TRBJ2-1, with 7 bases matching TRBD2. Germline loops: CDR1 SGHVS, CDR2 FNYEAQ. The CDR3 loop spans 14 amino acids. The DNA for the CDR3 is TGTGCCAGCAGCTTAGGAGCGGGGAACAATGAGCGGTTCTTC. It specifies CASSLGAGNNERFF.

This clonotype was seen at least ten times. This chain connects TRBV12-3 or TRBV12-4 to TRBJ2-5; TRBD1 is a possible D gene (5 bases). The CDR3 runs to 14 residues. Trimming cost V 5 bases and J 3 bases, with 13 bases left between them. Here the CDR3 DNA reads TGTGCCAGCAGTCCAGACAGTCCCAAAGAGACCCAGTACTTC. Its protein is CASSPDSPKETQYF.

On this clonotype itself: Just one base apart from a much larger clone, this may be a read error. The V gene is TRBV3-1, the J gene TRBJ2-1; perhaps D is TRBD1 or TRBD2 (7 bases each). This CDR3 is 15 amino acids long. Per germline, CDR1 LGHDT and CDR2 YNNKEL (reference sequence). Trimming took 2 bases from V and 8 from J, leaving 16 bases between them. The CDR3 loop reads CASSQSQGGPDEQFF. DNA of the CDR3: TGTGCCAGCAGCCAATCTCAGGGGGGGCCGGATGAGCAGTTCTTC.

In its sample, this clonotype was seen many times. The V call is TRBV20-1, the J call TRBJ2-7, with D hard to call. With 5 bases removed from V and 5 bases from J, the gap between germline ends came to 7 bases. This CDR3 has 10 amino acids. Germline V gene lookup returns CDR1 DFQATT and CDR2 SNEGSKA (reference sequence). In nucleotides, the CDR3 is TGCAGTGCTGTGACCCACGAGCAGTACTTC. This encodes CSAVTHEQYF.

The sample holds many counts of this clonotype. The chain uses TRBV7-9 and TRBJ1-6; D ambiguous. Germline values: CDR1 SEHNR, CDR2 FQNEAQ (reference sequence). Trimming left V 1 base short and J 7 bases short, with 5 bases between. The CDR3 extends over 13 amino acids. The CDR3 region has the DNA TGTGCCAGCAGCTTAGATCAGAATTCACCCCTCCACTTT. Encoded protein: CASSLDQNSPLHF.

The CDR3 reads CSARDQLALNTEAFF. The CDR3 nucleotides read TGCAGTGCTAGAGATCAATTAGCGCTGAACACTGAAGCTTTCTTT. This chain joins TRBV20-1 and TRBJ1-1, with D unresolved. V was clipped by 0 bases and J by 0 bases, with 11 bases between them. The germline V gene encodes CDR1 DFQATT and CDR2 SNEGSKA (reference sequence). The CDR3 has 15 amino acids.

The V call is TRBV6-5, the J call TRBJ1-5; TRBD1 matches 8 bases. The CDR3 sequence is 14 residues long. CDR1 is MNHEY, CDR2 SVGAGI, per germline. J was trimmed by 4 bases and V by 6 bases; bases with no gene match: 5. The CDR3 region is CASRRTGRNQPQHF. In DNA, the CDR3 is TGTGCCAGCAGGCGGACAGGGCGGAATCAGCCCCAGCATTTT.

This clonotype was detected a few times. This chain links TRBV7-9 with TRBJ1-1, with D tentatively TRBD1 (6 bases). This CDR3 has 13 residues. Trimming removed 5 bases from V and 5 bases from J, with 12 bases in between. The germline CDR1 and CDR2 sequences are SEHNR and FQNEAQ (reference sequence). The CDR3: CASSNIGGTEAFF. DNA of the CDR3: TGTGCCAGCAGCAATATAGGGGGAACTGAAGCTTTCTTT.

This clonotype was recorded at least ten times. V and J are TRBV10-3 and TRBJ2-1; maybe TRBD2 (6 bases). The CDR3 has 15 amino acids. The ends were cut back, 3 bases at V and 5 bases at J, with 14 bases in the middle. Germline lookup yields CDR1 ENHRY and CDR2 SYGVKD. DNA of the CDR3: TGTGCCATCAGTGATGCGGCTAGCGTTAACAATGAGCAGTTCTTC. Encoded protein: CAISDAASVNNEQFF.

This clonotype has just a few counts. The chain carries TRBV11-3 and TRBJ1-1, with D perhaps matching TRBD1 (5 bases). Trimming cost V 5 bases and J 4 bases, with 11 bases left between them. The germline CDR1 and CDR2 sequences are SGHNT and YENEEA. The CDR3 contains 13 residues. In nucleotides, the CDR3 is TGTGCCAGCAGCCCTGGGGGGACCACTGAAGCTTTCTTT. Amino acid sequence: CASSPGGTTEAFF.

This clonotype has at least ten counts. The chain joins TRBV12-3 or TRBV12-4 to TRBJ2-5; 8 bases fit TRBD1. The CDR3 loop spans 15 amino acids. V trimming: 7 bases; J trimming: 5 bases; junction bases outside the gene matches: 12. Here the CDR3 DNA reads TGTGCCAGCACCCCCGGACAGGGTGGTCGGGAGACCCAGTACTTC. Translated: CASTPGQGGRETQYF.

Points on this clonotype: Just one base apart from a much larger clone, this may be a read error. The J gene is TRBJ2-1, the V gene TRBV15; possibly TRBD2 for D (5 bases). The V end was cut by 5 bases, the J end by 10 bases, with 21 bases between. Looked up from germline, CDR1 is LNHNV and CDR2 is YYDKDF (reference sequence). This CDR3 has 15 amino acids. CDR3 DNA: TGTGCCACCAGCCTTCAATACACACTAGGCGTCGAGCAGTTCTTC. Amino acid sequence: CATSLQYTLGVEQFF.

A remark on this clonotype: A much larger clone differs by one base, so this may be a read error. V is TRBV12-3 or TRBV12-4 and J is TRBJ2-3; 8 bases match TRBD1. The CDR3 length is 15 residues. The V segment lost 7 bases and the J segment 3 bases; nucleotides outside the gene matches: 9. The CDR3 loop is CASKKQGERTDTQYF. CDR3 nucleotide sequence: TGTGCCAGCAAAAAACAGGGGGAAAGAACAGATACGCAGTATTTT.